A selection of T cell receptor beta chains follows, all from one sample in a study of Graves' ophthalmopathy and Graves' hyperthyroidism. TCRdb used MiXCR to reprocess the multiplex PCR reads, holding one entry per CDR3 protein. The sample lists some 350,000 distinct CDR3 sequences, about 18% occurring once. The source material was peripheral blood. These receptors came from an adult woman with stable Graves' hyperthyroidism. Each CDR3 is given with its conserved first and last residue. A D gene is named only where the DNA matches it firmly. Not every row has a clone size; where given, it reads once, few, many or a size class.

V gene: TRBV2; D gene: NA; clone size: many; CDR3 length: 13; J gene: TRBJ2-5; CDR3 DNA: TGTGCCAGCAATGAGGGTTTGGAAGAGACCCAGTACTTC; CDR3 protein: CASNEGLEETQYF
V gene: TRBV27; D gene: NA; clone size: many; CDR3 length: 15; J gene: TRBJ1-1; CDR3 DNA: TGTGCCAGCAGTTTATATTGGGGGTTGAACACTGAAGCTTTCTTT; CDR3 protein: CASSLYWGLNTEAFF
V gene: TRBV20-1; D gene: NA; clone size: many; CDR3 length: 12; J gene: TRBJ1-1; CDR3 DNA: TGCAGTGCCCCGGCAGTGAACACTGAAGCTTTCTTT; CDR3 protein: CSAPAVNTEAFF
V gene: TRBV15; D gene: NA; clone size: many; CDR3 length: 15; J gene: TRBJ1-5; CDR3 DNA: TGTGCCACCAGCAGAGATCAGGGCTTAGGTCAGCCCCAGCATTTT; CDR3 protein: CATSRDQGLGQPQHF
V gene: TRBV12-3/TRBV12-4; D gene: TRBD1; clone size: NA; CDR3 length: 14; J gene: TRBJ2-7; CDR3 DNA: TGTGCCAGCAGTTTAATACAGGGGGCCTACGAGCAGTACTTC; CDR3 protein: CASSLIQGAYEQYF
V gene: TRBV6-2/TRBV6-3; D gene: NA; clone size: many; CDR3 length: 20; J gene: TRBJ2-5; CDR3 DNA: TGTGCCAGCAGTTATATACTGAAGTTGTTTTCCGGTGGGGGCCAAGAGACCCAGTACTTC; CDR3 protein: CASSYILKLFSGGGQETQYF
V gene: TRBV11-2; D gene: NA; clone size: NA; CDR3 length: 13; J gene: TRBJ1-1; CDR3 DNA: TGTGCCAGCGCCCAGGGTTCGAACACTGAAGCTTTCTTT; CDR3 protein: CASAQGSNTEAFF
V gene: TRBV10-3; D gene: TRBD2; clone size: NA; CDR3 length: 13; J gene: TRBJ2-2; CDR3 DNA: TGTGCCATAGGACTAGCGAATCCCGGGGAGCTGTTTTTT; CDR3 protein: CAIGLANPGELFF
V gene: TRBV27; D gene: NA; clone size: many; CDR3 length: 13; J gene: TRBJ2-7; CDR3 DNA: TGTGCCAGCAGTTTAGGGGGCAGCTACGAGCAGTACTTC; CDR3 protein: CASSLGGSYEQYF
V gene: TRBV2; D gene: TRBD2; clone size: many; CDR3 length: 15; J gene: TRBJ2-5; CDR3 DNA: TGTGCCAGCAGTGAAGGGACTAGCGGCAAAGAGACCCAGTACTTC; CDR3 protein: CASSEGTSGKETQYF
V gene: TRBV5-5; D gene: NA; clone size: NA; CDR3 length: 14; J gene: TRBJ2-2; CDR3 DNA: TGTGCCAGCAGCCCCTCGGCGTACACCGGGGAGCTGTTTTTT; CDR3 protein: CASSPSAYTGELFF
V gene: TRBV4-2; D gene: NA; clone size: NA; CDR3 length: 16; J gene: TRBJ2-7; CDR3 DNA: TGTGCCAGCAGCGAAGGGGAGAGCAGTCAGTCCTACGAGCAGTACTTC; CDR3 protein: CASSEGESSQSYEQYF
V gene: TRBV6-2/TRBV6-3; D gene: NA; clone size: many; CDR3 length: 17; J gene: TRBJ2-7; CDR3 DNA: TGTGCCAGCAGTTACTCGAAACCAGGACAGATGTTCCCCGAGCAGTACTTC; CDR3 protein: CASSYSKPGQMFPEQYF
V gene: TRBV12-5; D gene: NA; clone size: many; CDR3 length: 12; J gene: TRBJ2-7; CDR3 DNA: TGTGCTAGTGGTTTGGGGAACTACGAGCAGTACTTC; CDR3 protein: CASGLGNYEQYF
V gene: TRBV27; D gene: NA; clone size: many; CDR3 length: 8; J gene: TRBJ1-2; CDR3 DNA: TGTGCCAACTGGGGACGGTTCTTC; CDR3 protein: CANWGRFF
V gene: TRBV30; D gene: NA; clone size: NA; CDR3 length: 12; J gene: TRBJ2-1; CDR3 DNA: TGTGCCTGGAGTGTACGAGGGTATGGGCAGTTCTTC; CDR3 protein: CAWSVRGYGQFF
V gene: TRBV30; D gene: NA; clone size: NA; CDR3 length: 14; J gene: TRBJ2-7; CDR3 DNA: TGTGCCTGGAGTGCCCGGGGACGGCGCTACGAGCAGTACTTC; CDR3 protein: CAWSARGRRYEQYF
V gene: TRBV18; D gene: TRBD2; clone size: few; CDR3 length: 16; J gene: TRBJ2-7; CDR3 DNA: TGTGCCAGCTCCCTGAGACTAGCGGGATCCGACCACGAGCAGTACTTC; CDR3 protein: CASSLRLAGSDHEQYF
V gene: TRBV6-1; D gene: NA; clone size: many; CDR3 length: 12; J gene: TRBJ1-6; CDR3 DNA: TGTGCCAGCACTAGACAGCTCCCCACCCTCCACTTT; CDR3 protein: CASTRQLPTLHF
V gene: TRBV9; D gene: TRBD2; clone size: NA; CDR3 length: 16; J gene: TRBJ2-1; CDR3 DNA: TGTGCCAGCAGCGTTGGATTAGCGGGAGAGGACCATGAGCAGTTCTTC; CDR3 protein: CASSVGLAGEDHEQFF
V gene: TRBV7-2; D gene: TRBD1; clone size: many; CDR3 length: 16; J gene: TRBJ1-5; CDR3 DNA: TGTGCCAGCAGCTTAGTAGGGACAGGAAGCAATCAGCCCCAGCATTTT; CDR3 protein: CASSLVGTGSNQPQHF
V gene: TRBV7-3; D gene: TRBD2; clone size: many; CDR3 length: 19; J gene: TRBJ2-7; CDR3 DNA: TGTGCCAGCAGCCTAAATAGGGGACTAGCGGGAGAAAGCTCCTACGAGCAGTACTTC; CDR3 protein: CASSLNRGLAGESSYEQYF
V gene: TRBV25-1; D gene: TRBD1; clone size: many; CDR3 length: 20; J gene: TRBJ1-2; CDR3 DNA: TGTGCCAGCAGTGAATATTACTGGGGCGGACAGGCTGGCCTCATGCGGGGCTACACCTTC; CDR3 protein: CASSEYYWGGQAGLMRGYTF
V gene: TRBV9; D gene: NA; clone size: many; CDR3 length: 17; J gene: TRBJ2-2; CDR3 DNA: TGTGCCAGCAGCGTAGCCCCAACGGGACACCAAACCGGGGAGCTGTTTTTT; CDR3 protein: CASSVAPTGHQTGELFF
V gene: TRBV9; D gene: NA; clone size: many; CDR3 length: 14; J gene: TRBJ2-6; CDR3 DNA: TGTGCCAGCAGGAGGACGTCTGGGGCCAACGTCCTGACTTTC; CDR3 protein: CASRRTSGANVLTF
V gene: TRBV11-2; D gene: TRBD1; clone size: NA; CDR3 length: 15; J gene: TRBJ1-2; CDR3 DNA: TGTGCCAGCAGCTTCGGGACAGCAGTTAACTATGGCTACACCTTC; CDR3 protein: CASSFGTAVNYGYTF
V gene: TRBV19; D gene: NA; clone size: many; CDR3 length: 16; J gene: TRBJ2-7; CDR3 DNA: TGTGCCAGTAGTACCGCCGGCGGGGGCCCATCTTACGAGCAGTACTTC; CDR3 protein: CASSTAGGGPSYEQYF
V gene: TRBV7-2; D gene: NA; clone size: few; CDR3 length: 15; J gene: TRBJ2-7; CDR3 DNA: TGTGCCAGCAGCTCCGTTGCAGGGGGGGTCGCCGAGCAGTACTTC; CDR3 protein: CASSSVAGGVAEQYF
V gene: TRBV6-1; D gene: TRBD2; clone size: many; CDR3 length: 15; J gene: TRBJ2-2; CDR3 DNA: TGTGCCAGTAGGGAAGCGGGACGGCACACCGGGGAGCTGTTTTTT; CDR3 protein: CASREAGRHTGELFF
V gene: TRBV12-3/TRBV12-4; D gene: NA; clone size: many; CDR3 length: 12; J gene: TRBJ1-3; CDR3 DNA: TGTGCCAGCAGCAGCGTTGGAAACACCATATATTTT; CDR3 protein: CASSSVGNTIYF
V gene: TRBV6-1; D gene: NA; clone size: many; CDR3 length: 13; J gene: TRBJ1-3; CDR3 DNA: TGTGCCAGCATCGCGGGCTCTGGAAACACCATATATTTT; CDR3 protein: CASIAGSGNTIYF
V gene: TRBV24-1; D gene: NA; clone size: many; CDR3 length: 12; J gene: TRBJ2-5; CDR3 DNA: TGTGCCACCAGCCAGAACCAAGAGACCCAGTACTTC; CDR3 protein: CATSQNQETQYF
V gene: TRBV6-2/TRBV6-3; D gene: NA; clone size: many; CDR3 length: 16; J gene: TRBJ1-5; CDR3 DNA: TGTGCCAGCAGTCCCGGGGGGACCACTAGCAATCAGCCCCAGCATTTT; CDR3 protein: CASSPGGTTSNQPQHF
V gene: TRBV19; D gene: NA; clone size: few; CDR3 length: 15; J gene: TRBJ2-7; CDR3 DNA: TGTGCCAGTAGTGTATCGGTGGGGAACTCCTACGAGCAGTGCTTC; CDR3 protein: CASSVSVGNSYEQCF
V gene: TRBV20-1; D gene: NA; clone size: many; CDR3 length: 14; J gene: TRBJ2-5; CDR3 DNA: TGCAGTGCAAGCATAGAGACATACCAAGAGACCCAGTACTTC; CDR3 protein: CSASIETYQETQYF
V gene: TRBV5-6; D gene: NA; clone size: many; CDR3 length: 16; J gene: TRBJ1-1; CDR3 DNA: TGTGCCAGCAGCTTGGCCACCAGGGGAAGTCTTGCTGAAGCTTTCTTT; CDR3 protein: CASSLATRGSLAEAFF